This TCR beta chain is from a study of cytomegalovirus exposure and HLA in healthy donors. A note on this clone: Antigen: not known.

13 Jbeta primers and 60 Vbeta primers were used for the PCR. Profiled with immunoSEQ multiplex PCR; TCRdb holds only in-frame clones, not every one. The table lists roughly 190,000 clones, 75% to 85% of them singletons. The donors comprised healthy bone marrow donors. General observations from the study: With later analysis, a missense DCLRE1C variant became linked to TCR beta V- and J-gene trimming. Researchers catalogued some 160 TCR beta chains as cytomegalovirus-associated.

The CDR3 sequence is 14 residues long. V lost 4 bases, J lost 5 bases, and 6 bases stayed unmatched. Looked up from germline, CDR1 is MNHEY and CDR2 is SVGAGI. The TCR was taken from a girl aged 5-17 years in good health and CMV-seropositive. The source material was PBMCs. J is TRBJ2-5 and V is TRBV6-5, with 8 bases that match TRBD2. This CDR3 reads CASSSGGLRETQYF. DNA for the CDR3: TGTGCCAGCAGTTCGGGGGGGCTTAGGGAGACCCAGTACTTC.